This is a list of T cell receptor beta chains from one sample in a study of Graves' ophthalmopathy and Graves' hyperthyroidism. TCRdb re-called the multiplex PCR reads with MiXCR, one entry per CDR3 protein. The table has 1 million to 1.3 million distinct CDR3 sequences, around a third seen once; the top ten hold 11%. Sequencing was done on a sample of peripheral blood or thyroid tissue (not recorded which). These receptors all stem from an adult man with Graves' hyperthyroidism. Both conserved end residues are part of each CDR3. The order of the fields is J gene, D gene, clone size, V gene, CDR3 DNA, CDR3 protein. A D gene is named only where the DNA matches it firmly. Clone size appears in some rows only: once, few, many, or a class for an expanded clone.

TRBJ2-5 - few TRBV12-3/TRBV12-4 TGTGCCAGCAGCAAGGGGGGACGACAAGAGACCCAGTACTTC CASSKGGRQETQYF
TRBJ2-7 - few TRBV7-6 TGTGCCAGCTCACCGCCGGGGACACACTCCGAGCAGTACTTC CASSPPGTHSEQYF
TRBJ2-7 - many TRBV7-9 TGTGCCAGCAGCGGTGAGGAGAGTCAGTACTTC CASSGEESQYF
TRBJ2-7 - many TRBV4-1 TGCGCCAGCAGCCGTTTAGACTCCTACGAGCAGTACTTC CASSRLDSYEQYF
TRBJ2-7 TRBD1 - TRBV25-1 TGTGCCAGCAGTCTTACCGGGACAGGGGGGTCGGAGTACTTC CASSLTGTGGSEYF
TRBJ2-5 TRBD2 - TRBV4-3 TGCGCCAGCAGCCCCAAACGTGGACTAGCAGGAGGAGAGGTCCAGTACTTC CASSPKRGLAGGEVQYF
TRBJ2-5 - - TRBV7-8 TGTGCCAGCAGCTTACCCTCCCGGGGGGCGTCGGAGACCCAGTACTTC CASSLPSRGASETQYF
TRBJ2-2 TRBD1 - TRBV3-1 TGTGCCAGCAGTCGCCGGACAGGGTCGAACACCGGGGAGCTGTTTTTT CASSRRTGSNTGELFF
TRBJ2-5 TRBD1 - TRBV7-2 TGTGCCAGCAGCTTTTCATCCGGGACAGGGCAAGAGACCCAGTACTTC CASSFSSGTGQETQYF
TRBJ1-2 TRBD1 few TRBV12-3/TRBV12-4 TGTGCCAGCAGAAGGACAGGGATTGGCTACACCTTC CASRRTGIGYTF
TRBJ2-7 - many TRBV12-3/TRBV12-4 TGTGCCAGCAGCCACGGACTCAGGGGATCCTACGAGCAGTACTTC CASSHGLRGSYEQYF
TRBJ1-1 - - TRBV4-3 TGCGCCAGCAGCCAAACCCGACGGCAAGCGGACACTGAAGCTTTCTTT CASSQTRRQADTEAFF
TRBJ2-5 - few TRBV10-3 TGTGCCAGCAGTGAAAACGGCAGGGCGGCCCTCCAAGAGACCCAGTACTTC CASSENGRAALQETQYF
TRBJ2-5 TRBD2 few TRBV7-3 TGTGCCAGCAGCCAAGATGTTTGGGGGGGAGAGACCCAGTACTTC CASSQDVWGGETQYF
TRBJ1-1 - few TRBV7-2 TGTGCCAGCATGAGCCGACGAGACACTGAAGCTTTCTTT CASMSRRDTEAFF
TRBJ2-7 TRBD1 many TRBV6-5 TGTGCCAGCAGCCAAAATCCGGGACAGGGGAGGGAGCAGTACTTC CASSQNPGQGREQYF
TRBJ2-2 - few TRBV9 TGTGCCAGCAGCGTAGCGGCGCGGGAAGGTTCCGGGGAGCTGTTTTTT CASSVAAREGSGELFF
TRBJ2-2 - - TRBV6-6 TGTGCCAGCAGATCCGGCGGGGCCCCCGGGGAGCTGTTTTTT CASRSGGAPGELFF
TRBJ1-1 - few TRBV12-3/TRBV12-4 TGTGCCAGCAGCCCCTACAGGTTGGTGAACACTGAAGCTTTCTTT CASSPYRLVNTEAFF